This TCR beta chain was identified during a study of blood T cell repertoires in COVID-19. In assigning cohorts, the study relied on participant-reported clinical history. The study counted Cohort 3 donors as recovered given two negative PCRs, clearance, or symptom resolution. Assay: immunoSEQ multiplex PCR; the TCRdb copy retains only in-frame clones and omits some. Of about 310,000 clones listed, over 85% are singletons. V was cut by 2 bases and J by 6 bases, with 14 bases left in between. CDR1 is MNHEY and CDR2 is SVGEGT in the germline V gene. The CDR3 loop spans 14 amino acids. The receptor was isolated from a woman in her twenties or thirties who had recovered from COVID-19. Sequences were obtained from PBMCs or T cells enriched from blood (not recorded which). The chain has TRBV6-2 or TRBV6-3 and TRBJ2-7, with D unresolved. The CDR3: CASSYGPVLTEQYF. The DNA for the CDR3 is TGTGCCAGCAGTTACGGGCCCGTCCTCACCGAGCAGTACTTC.